Listed here is a single T cell receptor beta chain. Treatment denoted: approximately 18 received Ad26.COV2.S at low or high dose, single or two shots; five or six received placebo; per-sample allocation not given. Day 63 after the first injection of vaccine or placebo was the sampling time. This sample was taken from a study of Ad26.COV2.S vaccination and SARS-CoV-2 variants. The CDR3 loop spans 14 amino acids. Germline V gives CDR1 MDHEN, CDR2 SYDVKM. V was shortened by 6 bases and J by 3 bases, with 14 bases between the two germline ends. The method was immunoSEQ multiplex PCR; TCRdb's version includes in-frame clones alone and lacks a portion of them. The sample holds some 350,000 clones; roughly 90% are singletons and the top ten take approximately 5%.

This chain connects TRBV28 to TRBJ1-2; D is uncertain. The sample consisted of peripheral blood, taken in a trial of Ad26.COV2.S vaccine versus placebo. This TCR came from a person between 18 and 65 years old who received the Ad26.COV2.S COVID-19 vaccine or a placebo. The CDR3 region is CASRPTGEDYGYTF. The DNA of the CDR3 is TGTGCCAGCAGACCCACCGGGGAGGACTATGGCTACACCTTC.